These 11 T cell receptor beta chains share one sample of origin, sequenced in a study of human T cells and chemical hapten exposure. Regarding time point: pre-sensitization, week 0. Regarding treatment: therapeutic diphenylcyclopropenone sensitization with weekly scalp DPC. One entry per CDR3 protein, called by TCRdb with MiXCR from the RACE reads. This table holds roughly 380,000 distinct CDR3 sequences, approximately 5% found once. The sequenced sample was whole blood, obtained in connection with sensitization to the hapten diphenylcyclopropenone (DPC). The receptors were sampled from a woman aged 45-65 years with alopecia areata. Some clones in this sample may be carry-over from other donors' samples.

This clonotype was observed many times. CDR3 in amino acids: CASSKGANTEAFF. CDR3 sequence (DNA): TGTGCCAGCTCAAAGGGGGCGAACACTGAAGCTTTCTTT. The V call is TRBV18, the J call TRBJ1-1; 7 bases are shared with TRBD1. The CDR3 consists of 13 residues. The germline V gene encodes CDR1 KGHSH and CDR2 LQKENI. V was pared by 5 bases and J by 1 base, with 1 base of the junction left unmatched.

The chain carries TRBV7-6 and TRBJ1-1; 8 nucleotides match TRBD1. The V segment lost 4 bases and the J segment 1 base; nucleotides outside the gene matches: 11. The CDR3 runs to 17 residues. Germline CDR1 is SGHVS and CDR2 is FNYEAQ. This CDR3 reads CASSSGQGSTWNTEAFF. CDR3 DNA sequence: TGTGCCAGCAGCTCCGGACAGGGCTCAACATGGAACACTGAAGCTTTCTTT.

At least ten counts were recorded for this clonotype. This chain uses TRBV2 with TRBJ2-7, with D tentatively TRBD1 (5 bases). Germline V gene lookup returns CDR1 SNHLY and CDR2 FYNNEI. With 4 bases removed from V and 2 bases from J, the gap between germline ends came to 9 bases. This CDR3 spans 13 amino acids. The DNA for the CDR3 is TGTGCCAGCAGTGTGACAGCACCCTACGAGCAGTACTTC. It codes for CASSVTAPYEQYF.

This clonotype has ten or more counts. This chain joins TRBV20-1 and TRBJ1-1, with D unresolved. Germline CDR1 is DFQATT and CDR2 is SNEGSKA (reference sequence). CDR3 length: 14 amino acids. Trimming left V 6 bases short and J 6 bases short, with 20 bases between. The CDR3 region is CSAPRTNSGPEAFF. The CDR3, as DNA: TGCAGTGCGCCACGTACTAATAGCGGCCCTGAAGCTTTCTTT.

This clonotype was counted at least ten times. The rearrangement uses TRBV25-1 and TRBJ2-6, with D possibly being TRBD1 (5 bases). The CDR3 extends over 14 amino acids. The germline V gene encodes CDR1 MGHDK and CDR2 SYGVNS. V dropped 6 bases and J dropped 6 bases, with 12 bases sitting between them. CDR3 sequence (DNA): TGTGCCAGCAGCGAGACAGTCGCGGCCAACGTCCTGACTTTC. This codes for CASSETVAANVLTF.

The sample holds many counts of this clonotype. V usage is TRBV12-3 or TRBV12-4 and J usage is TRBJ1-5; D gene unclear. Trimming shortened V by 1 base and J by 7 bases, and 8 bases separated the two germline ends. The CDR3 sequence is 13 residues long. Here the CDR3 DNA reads TGTGCCAGCAGTTTAGAGGGAGGACAGCCCCAGCATTTT. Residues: CASSLEGGQPQHF.

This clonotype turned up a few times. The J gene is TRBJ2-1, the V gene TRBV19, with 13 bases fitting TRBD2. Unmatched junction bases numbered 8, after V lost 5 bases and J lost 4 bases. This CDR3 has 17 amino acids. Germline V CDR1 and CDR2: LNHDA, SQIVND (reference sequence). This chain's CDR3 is CASSARTSGSTYNEQFF. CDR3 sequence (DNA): TGTGCCAGTAGTGCCCGGACTAGCGGGAGTACGTACAATGAGCAGTTCTTC.

The CDR3 DNA follows: TGCGCCAGCAAGGAGGGGAGCACCGGGGAGCTGTTTTTT. Translating it yields CASKEGSTGELFF. The J gene is TRBJ2-2, the V gene TRBV5-1; possible D gene TRBD2, 6 bases. Trimming removed 6 bases at V and 4 bases at J, with 10 bases between. CDR3 length: 13 amino acids. Germline V gives CDR1 SGHRS, CDR2 YFSETQ.

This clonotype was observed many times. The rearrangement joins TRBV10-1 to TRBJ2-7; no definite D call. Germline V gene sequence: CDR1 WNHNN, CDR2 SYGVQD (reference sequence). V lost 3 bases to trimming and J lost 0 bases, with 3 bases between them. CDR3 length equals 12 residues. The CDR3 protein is CASSDSSYEQYF. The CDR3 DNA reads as TGCGCCAGCAGTGACAGCTCCTACGAGCAGTACTTC.

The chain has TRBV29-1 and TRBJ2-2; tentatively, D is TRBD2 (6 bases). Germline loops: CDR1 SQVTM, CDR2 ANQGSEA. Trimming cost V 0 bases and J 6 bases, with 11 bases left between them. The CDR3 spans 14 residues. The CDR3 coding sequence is TGCAGCGTTGAAGATCCGAGGGAGGCCGGGGAGCTGTTTTTT. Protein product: CSVEDPREAGELFF.

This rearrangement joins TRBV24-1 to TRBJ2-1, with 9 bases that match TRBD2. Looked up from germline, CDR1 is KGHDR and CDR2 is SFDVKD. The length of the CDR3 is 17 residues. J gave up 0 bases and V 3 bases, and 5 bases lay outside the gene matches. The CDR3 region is CATSDTYSGSSYNEQFF. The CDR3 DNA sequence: TGTGCCACCAGTGATACTTATAGCGGGAGCTCCTACAATGAGCAGTTCTTC.